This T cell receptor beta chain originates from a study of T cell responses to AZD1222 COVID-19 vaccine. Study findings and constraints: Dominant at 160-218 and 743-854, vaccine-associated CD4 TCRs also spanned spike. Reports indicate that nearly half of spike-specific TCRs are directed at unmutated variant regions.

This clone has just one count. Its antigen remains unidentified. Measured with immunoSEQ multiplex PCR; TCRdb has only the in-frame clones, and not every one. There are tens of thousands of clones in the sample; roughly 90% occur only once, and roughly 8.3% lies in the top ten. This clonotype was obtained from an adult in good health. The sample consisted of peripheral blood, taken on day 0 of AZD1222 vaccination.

The CDR3 coding sequence is TGTGCCAGCAGCTTAGTTACTAGCGGGAGGTACGAGCAGTACTTC. Translation: CASSLVTSGRYEQYF. The chain joins TRBV7-8 to TRBJ2-7; 12 bases are a match to TRBD2. The CDR3 spans 15 residues. With V trimmed by 1 base and J by 4 bases, 2 bases remained unmatched. Germline V gene sequence: CDR1 SGHVS, CDR2 FQNEAQ.